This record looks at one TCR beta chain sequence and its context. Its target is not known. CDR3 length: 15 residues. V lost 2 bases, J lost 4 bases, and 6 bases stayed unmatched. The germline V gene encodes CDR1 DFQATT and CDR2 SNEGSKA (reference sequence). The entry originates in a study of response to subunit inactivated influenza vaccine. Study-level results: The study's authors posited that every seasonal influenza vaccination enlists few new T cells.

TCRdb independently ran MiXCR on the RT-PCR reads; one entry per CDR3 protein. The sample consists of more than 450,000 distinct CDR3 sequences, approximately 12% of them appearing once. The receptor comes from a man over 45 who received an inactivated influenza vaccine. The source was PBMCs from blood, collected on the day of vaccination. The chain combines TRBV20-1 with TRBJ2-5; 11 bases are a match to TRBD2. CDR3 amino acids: CSARHTSGGTETQYF. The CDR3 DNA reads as TGCAGTGCTAGACATACTAGCGGGGGAACAGAGACCCAGTACTTC.